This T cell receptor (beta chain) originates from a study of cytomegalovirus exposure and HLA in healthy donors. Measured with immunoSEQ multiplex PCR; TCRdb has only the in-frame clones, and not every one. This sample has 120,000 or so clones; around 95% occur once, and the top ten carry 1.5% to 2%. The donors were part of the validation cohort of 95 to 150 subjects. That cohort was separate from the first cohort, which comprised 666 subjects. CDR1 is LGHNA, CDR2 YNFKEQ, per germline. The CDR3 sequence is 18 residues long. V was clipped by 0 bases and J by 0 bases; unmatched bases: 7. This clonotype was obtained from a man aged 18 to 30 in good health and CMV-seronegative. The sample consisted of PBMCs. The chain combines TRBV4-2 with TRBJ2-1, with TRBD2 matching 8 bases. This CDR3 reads CASSQEWVAGHSYNEQFF. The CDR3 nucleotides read TGTGCCAGCAGCCAAGAATGGGTAGCGGGGCACTCCTACAATGAGCAGTTCTTC.